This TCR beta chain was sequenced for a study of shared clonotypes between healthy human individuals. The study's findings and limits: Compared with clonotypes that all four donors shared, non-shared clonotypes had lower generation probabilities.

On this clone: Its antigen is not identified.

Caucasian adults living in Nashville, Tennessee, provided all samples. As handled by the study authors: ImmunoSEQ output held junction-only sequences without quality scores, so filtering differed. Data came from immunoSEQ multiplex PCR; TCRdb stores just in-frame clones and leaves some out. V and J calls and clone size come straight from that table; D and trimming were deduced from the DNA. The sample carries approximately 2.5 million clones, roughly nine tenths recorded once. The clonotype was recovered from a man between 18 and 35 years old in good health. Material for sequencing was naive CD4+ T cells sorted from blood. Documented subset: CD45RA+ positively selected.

The CDR3 nucleotides read TGTGCCAGCTCACCACCGTTGCGGGGGGATTACAATGAGCAGTTCTTC. This translates into CASSPPLRGDYNEQFF. V usage is TRBV18 and J usage is TRBJ2-1; TRBD2 aligns across 8 bases. This CDR3 spans 16 amino acids. Looked up from germline, CDR1 is KGHSH and CDR2 is LQKENI. With 0 bases clipped from V and 4 bases from J, the junction kept 5 bases outside the gene matches.